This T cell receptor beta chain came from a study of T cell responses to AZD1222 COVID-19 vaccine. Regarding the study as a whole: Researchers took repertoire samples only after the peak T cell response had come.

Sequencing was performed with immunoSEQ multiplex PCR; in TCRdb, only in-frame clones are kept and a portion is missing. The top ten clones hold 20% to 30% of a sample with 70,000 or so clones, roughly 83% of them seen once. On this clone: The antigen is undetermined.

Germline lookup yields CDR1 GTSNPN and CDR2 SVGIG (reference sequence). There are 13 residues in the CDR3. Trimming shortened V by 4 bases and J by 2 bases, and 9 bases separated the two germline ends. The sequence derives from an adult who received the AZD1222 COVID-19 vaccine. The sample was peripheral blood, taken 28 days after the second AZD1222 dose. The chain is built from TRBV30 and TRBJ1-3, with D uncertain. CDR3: CAWNGGTGNTIYF. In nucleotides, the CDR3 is TGTGCCTGGAACGGAGGGACTGGAAACACCATATATTTT.